This T cell receptor beta chain is from a study of control samples from healthy donors and cancer patients. Germline V CDR1 and CDR2: WNHNN, SYGVQD (reference sequence). V was pared by 6 bases and J by 3 bases, with 7 bases of the junction left unmatched. The length of the CDR3 is 16 residues. Data came from immunoSEQ multiplex PCR; TCRdb stores just in-frame clones and leaves some out. The sample carries 110,000 to 150,000 clones, 85% to 95% recorded once. Material for sequencing was blood. The origin of this receptor is a man in his forties in good health. The chain recombines TRBV10-1 with TRBJ1-5, with TRBD1 matching over 11 bases. DNA for the CDR3: TGCGCCAGCAGCAAAAAGGGACAGGGGGTCAATCAGCCCCAGCATTTT. It yields the protein CASSKKGQGVNQPQHF.